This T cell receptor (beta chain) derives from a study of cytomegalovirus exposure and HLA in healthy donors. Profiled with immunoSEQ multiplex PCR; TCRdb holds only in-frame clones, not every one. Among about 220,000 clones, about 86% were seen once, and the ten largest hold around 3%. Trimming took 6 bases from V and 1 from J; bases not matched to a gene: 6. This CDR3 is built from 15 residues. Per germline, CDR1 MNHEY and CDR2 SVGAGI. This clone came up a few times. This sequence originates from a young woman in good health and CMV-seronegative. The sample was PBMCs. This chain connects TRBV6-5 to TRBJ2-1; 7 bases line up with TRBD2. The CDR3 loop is CASSKTSLSYNEQFF. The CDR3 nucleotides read TGTGCCAGCAGCAAGACTAGCTTATCCTACAATGAGCAGTTCTTC.